This T cell receptor (beta chain) is drawn from a study of blood T cell repertoires in COVID-19. Study overall: The study drew acute and convalescent COVID-19 samples from the United States, Italy and Spain. The cDNA or gDNA used as material had been derived from T cells, B-cell-depleted T cells, or PBMCs.

CDR1 and CDR2 (germline): ENHRY, SYGVKD. This CDR3 is 15 amino acids long. V trimming: 5 bases; J trimming: 6 bases; junction bases outside the gene matches: 8. In the original analysis: Estimates of nucleated cell counts were drawn from the amplification of reference gene primers. TCRdb keeps only in-frame clones here, not all; method: immunoSEQ multiplex PCR. The DNA gave D and trimming, while V, J and clone size come from that table. Seen here are more than 95,000 clones, 75% to 90% observed once, and the top ten hold 15%. The receptor's source is a man aged 50 to 59 with acute or convalescent COVID-19. Input material: peripheral blood. V usage is TRBV10-3 and J usage is TRBJ2-1; 9 bases align to TRBD2. The CDR3 here is CAISPRGSGSNEQFF. Here the CDR3 DNA reads TGTGCCATCAGTCCCCGAGGTAGCGGGAGCAATGAGCAGTTCTTC.